What follows are 9 T cell receptor beta chains derived from one specimen sequenced in a study of early T cells in non-severe SARS-CoV-2 infection (dated by TCRdb to the early 2020s). Library preparation used 5' RACE. The run used a NextSeq 500. TCRdb cleaned the public reads at Q25 with fastp, built clones with MiXCR and kept in-frame beta chains. Identical CDR3 protein sequences are pooled into one entry, listed with their most common genes and DNA. The sample yields about 88,000 distinct CDR3 sequences; about 15% were counted once. Less than 6% of the sample lies in the top ten. Material for sequencing was whole blood. These TCRs come from an adult who was a healthcare worker with PCR-confirmed SARS-CoV-2 infection or an uninfected control (not recorded which).

The genes are TRBV11-2 and TRBJ2-7; no reliable D call. Germline V gene sequence: CDR1 SGHAT, CDR2 FQNNGV. The length of the CDR3 is 11 residues. The V and J ends lost 5 bases and 4 bases respectively, with 6 bases between them. Written as DNA, the CDR3 is TGTGCCAGCAGCCAAATGTACGAGCAGTACTTC. Translation gives CASSQMYEQYF.

V usage is TRBV5-5 and J usage is TRBJ1-5; D is unclear. Trimming removed 1 base at V and 6 bases at J, with 5 bases between. The CDR3 runs 12 residues. Germline V gene data show CDR1 as SGHKS and CDR2 as YYEKEE (reference sequence). The chain's CDR3 is CASSLPPQPQHF. The CDR3 DNA reads TGTGCCAGCAGCTTGCCCCCTCAGCCCCAGCATTTT.

In this sample, this clonotype turned up many times. CDR3 in amino acids: CASSYGQGMNTIYF. CDR3 DNA: TGTGCCAGCAGTTACGGACAGGGGATGAACACCATATATTTT. J is TRBJ1-3 and V is TRBV6-6, with TRBD1 identical over 9 bases. The CDR3 sequence is 14 residues long. The junction had 3 bases not matched to a gene; V was cut back by 2 bases and J by 7 bases. Germline values: CDR1 MNHNY, CDR2 SVGAGI (reference sequence).

The chain uses TRBV6-5 and TRBJ2-3; D possibly uses TRBD1 or TRBD2 (5 bases each). The length of the CDR3 is 16 residues. CDR1 and CDR2 from the germline V gene are MNHEY and SVGAGI. The V end was cut by 2 bases, the J end by 6 bases, with 18 bases between. CDR3 in amino acids: CASSYLRERAADTQYF. The CDR3 coding sequence is TGTGCCAGCAGTTACCTCAGGGAGAGAGCGGCGGATACGCAGTATTTT.

This clonotype was observed a handful of times. V gene TRBV7-8 combines with J gene TRBJ2-1, with 10 bases fitting TRBD1. The CDR3 has 16 amino acids. The junction had 9 bases not matched to a gene; V was cut back by 4 bases and J by 6 bases. The germline V gene has CDR1 SGHVS and CDR2 FQNEAQ. The CDR3 spells CASSSLPGDRGNEQFF. The CDR3 nucleotides read TGTGCCAGCAGCTCCCTTCCCGGGGACAGGGGCAATGAGCAGTTCTTC.

This rearrangement joins TRBV4-1 to TRBJ2-7; a weak D match, TRBD2 (5 bases). Germline CDR1 and CDR2: MGHRA and YSYEKL. This CDR3 has 13 amino acids. The V and J ends lost 1 base and 3 bases respectively, with 7 bases between them. The CDR3: CASSQVGGYEQYF. The CDR3 DNA reads as TGCGCCAGCAGCCAAGTAGGAGGCTACGAGCAGTACTTC.

This clonotype was seen a handful of times. This chain connects TRBV18 to TRBJ2-4; TRBD1 is a possible D gene (7 bases). Germline CDR1 is KGHSH and CDR2 is LQKENI. V was cut by 4 bases and J by 7 bases, with 14 bases left in between. CDR3 size: 14 residues. The chain's CDR3 is CASSLQGRWNIQYF. For the CDR3, the DNA is TGTGCCAGCTCACTACAGGGGAGGTGGAACATTCAGTACTTC.

This clonotype was picked up a small number of times. This chain connects TRBV9 to TRBJ1-5, with D perhaps matching TRBD1 (6 bases). The CDR3 totals 15 residues. V lost 0 bases and J lost 2, with 9 bases in between. Germline V CDR1 and CDR2: SGDLS, YYNGEE. CDR3 in DNA: TGTGCCAGCAGCGTAGGATCAGGGGGCAATCAGCCCCAGCATTTT. It codes for CASSVGSGGNQPQHF.

This clonotype has just a few counts. This chain connects TRBV25-1 to TRBJ1-1; D is uncertain. The CDR3 covers 10 residues. Trimming left V 3 bases short and J 10 bases short, with 6 bases between. The germline gives CDR1 MGHDK, CDR2 SYGVNS. The CDR3 DNA is TGTGCCAGCAGTGAGAAAGGAGCTTTCTTT. Its protein product is CASSEKGAFF.